The 13 T cell receptor beta chains below were found in one sample sequenced in a study of blood T cell repertoires in COVID-19. Profiled with immunoSEQ multiplex PCR; TCRdb holds only in-frame clones, not every one. The table has about 320,000 clones, around 90% seen once. The sequenced material came from PBMCs or T cells enriched from blood (not recorded which). Receptor source: a man aged 55-75 years who had recovered from COVID-19.

This chain links TRBV6-2 or TRBV6-3 with TRBJ1-1; weak D call: TRBD1 (6 bases). Per germline, CDR1 MNHEY and CDR2 SVGEGT. The ends were cut back, 5 bases at V and 5 bases at J, with 12 bases in the middle. The CDR3 extends over 13 amino acids. CDR3 DNA: TGTGCCAGCAGTCTGACAGGCGGAACTGAAGCTTTCTTT. This encodes CASSLTGGTEAFF.

The chain is built from TRBV5-1 and TRBJ1-1, with TRBD1 matching over 8 bases. V dropped 4 bases and J dropped 7; count of bases not matched to a gene: 9. The CDR3 length is 14 residues. Germline V CDR1 and CDR2: SGHRS, YFSETQ. DNA of the CDR3: TGCGCCAGCAGCCCGGGGGGCACAGGGGGTGAAGCTTTCTTT. Amino acids: CASSPGGTGGEAFF.

The chain couples TRBV6-5 to TRBJ1-5; D may be TRBD1 (6 bases). V was pared by 6 bases and J by 4 bases, with 16 bases between. Germline loops: CDR1 MNHEY, CDR2 SVGAGI. The CDR3 has 15 amino acids. CDR3 nucleotides: TGTGCCAGCAGGCCCCGGGGGGGGCTAAATCAGCCCCAGCATTTT. This sequence encodes CASRPRGGLNQPQHF.

The chain couples TRBV3-1 (or the pseudogene TRBV3-2) to TRBJ1-1, with 7 bases lining up with TRBD1. The CDR3 contains 14 residues. Unmatched junction bases numbered 5, after V lost 0 bases and J lost 7 bases. The germline gives CDR1 LGHDT, CDR2 YNNKEL (reference sequence). The CDR3, as DNA: TGTGCCAGCAGCCAAGATAGGTACAGGGGTGAAGCTTTCTTT. This sequence encodes CASSQDRYRGEAFF.

The rearrangement uses TRBV28 and TRBJ2-7; 10 bases fit TRBD1. From germline, CDR1 is MDHEN and CDR2 SYDVKM. V dropped 5 bases and J dropped 4; count of bases not matched to a gene: 5. There are 14 residues in the CDR3. The CDR3 DNA reads TGTGCCAGCAGTACGACAGGGGGCCTGTACGAGCAGTACTTC. This translates into CASSTTGGLYEQYF. Together with reference TRBV28 and TRBJ2-7, the CDR3 gives the full variable domain: DVKVTQSSRYLVKRTGEKVFLECVQDMDHENMFWYRQDPGLGLRLIYFSYDVKMKEKGDIPEGYSVSREKKERFSLILESASTNQTSMYLCASSTTGGLYEQYFGPGTRLTVT.

This clone was found once. This chain links TRBV7-9 with TRBJ2-2; 14 nucleotides match TRBD2. CDR1 SEHNR and CDR2 FQNEAQ come from the germline V gene (reference sequence). The ends lost 4 bases at V and 4 bases at J; junction bases unmatched: 11. The CDR3 covers 19 residues. The CDR3 DNA reads TGTGCCAGCAGCTCCTGGGGACTAGCGGGAGCGTTAGGCACCGGGGAGCTGTTTTTT. Protein sequence: CASSSWGLAGALGTGELFF.

As to this clone: The same CDR3 also results from other DNA sequences found in this sample. The genes are TRBV2 and TRBJ2-5; D gene uncertain. The CDR3 is 13 residues long. The germline gives CDR1 SNHLY, CDR2 FYNNEI. The V gene lost 2 bases and the J gene lost 0 bases, with 4 bases spanning the gap. The CDR3 coding sequence is TGTGCCAGCAGTGAAAGAGACCAAGAGACCCAGTACTTC. Residues: CASSERDQETQYF.

This chain connects TRBV14 to TRBJ2-6; perhaps TRBD1 as D (5 bases). This CDR3 spans 16 amino acids. V lost 1 base, J lost 2 bases, and 9 bases lay in between. Per the germline V gene, CDR1 is SGHDN and CDR2 is FVKESK. The CDR3: CASSQVTGAGANVLTF. In DNA form, the CDR3 reads TGTGCCAGCAGCCAAGTTACAGGCGCTGGGGCCAACGTCCTGACTTTC.

V is TRBV3-1 (or the pseudogene TRBV3-2) and J is TRBJ2-1; 9 bases map to TRBD1. With V trimmed by 2 bases and J by 12 bases, 2 bases remained unmatched. This CDR3 has 12 residues. CDR1 is LGHDT and CDR2 is YNNKEL in the germline V gene (reference sequence). The CDR3 is CASSQTGGGQFF. In DNA form, the CDR3 reads TGTGCCAGCAGCCAAACAGGGGGCGGGCAGTTCTTC.

Only a few counts were recorded for this clone. This sequence joins TRBV19 and TRBJ1-4; a possible D gene is TRBD1 (5 bases). From germline, CDR1 is LNHDA and CDR2 SQIVND (reference sequence). The CDR3 has 14 residues. V was cut by 7 bases and J by 0 bases, with 9 bases left in between. The CDR3 spells CASTPTATNEKLFF. The DNA of the CDR3 is TGTGCCAGTACCCCGACAGCAACTAATGAAAAACTGTTTTTT.

The rearrangement uses TRBV29-1 and TRBJ1-5; D not resolved. The germline V gene encodes CDR1 SQVTM and CDR2 ANQGSEA. This CDR3 comprises 13 residues. Trimming left V 2 bases short and J 4 bases short, with 9 bases between. The CDR3 is CSVETAGNQPQHF. The CDR3 coding sequence is TGCAGCGTTGAAACGGCAGGTAATCAGCCCCAGCATTTT.

The chain has TRBV15 and TRBJ2-7; tentative D call: TRBD2 (6 bases). Per germline, CDR1 LNHNV and CDR2 YYDKDF (reference sequence). V lost 1 base, J lost 0 bases, and 13 bases lay in between. The CDR3 consists of 16 residues. CDR3 in amino acids: CATSRAGGGTSYEQYF. The CDR3 coding sequence is TGTGCCACCAGCAGAGCCGGGGGAGGAACCTCCTACGAGCAGTACTTC.

Notes on this clone: An end of the junction differs from the germline gene, which may be a read error. CDR3: CASSLTSGEYSEQFF. The CDR3 DNA reads as TGTGCCAGCAGCTTAACTAGCGGGGAATACAGTGAGCAGTTCTTC. The chain combines TRBV11-2 with TRBJ2-1; TRBD2 aligns across 10 bases. This CDR3 has 15 amino acids. The germline CDR1 and CDR2 sequences are SGHAT and FQNNGV.